What follows are 31 T cell receptor beta chains derived from one specimen sequenced in a study of blood T cell repertoires in COVID-19. Measured with immunoSEQ multiplex PCR; TCRdb has only the in-frame clones, and not every one. The sample records 250,000 to 300,000 clones, approximately 89% being singletons. Sequencing was carried out using PBMCs or T cells enriched from blood (not recorded which). The receptors here all came from a woman aged 50 to 65 who had been exposed to COVID-19.

Here the CDR3 reads CASSVAGEYYNEQFF. The CDR3, as DNA: TGTGCCAGCAGCGTAGCGGGGGAATACTACAATGAGCAGTTCTTC. The chain joins TRBV9 to TRBJ2-1, with TRBD2 as a possible D gene (6 bases). Per the germline V gene, CDR1 is SGDLS and CDR2 is YYNGEE. The CDR3 is made up of 15 amino acids. The V and J ends lost 0 bases and 3 bases respectively, with 10 bases between them.

The chain employs TRBV19 and TRBJ2-2, with TRBD1 identical over 12 bases. The CDR3 consists of 17 residues. From germline, CDR1 is LNHDA and CDR2 SQIVND (reference sequence). Trimming cost V 3 bases and J 4 bases; bases outside gene matches: 6. The CDR3 spells CASSIKGTGGPTGELFF. CDR3 bases: TGTGCCAGTAGTATTAAGGGGACAGGGGGCCCCACCGGGGAGCTGTTTTTT.

V is TRBV7-9 and J is TRBJ2-5; D gene unclear. Germline V gives CDR1 SEHNR, CDR2 FQNEAQ (reference sequence). V shed 3 bases and J shed 2 bases, with 10 bases lying between them. The CDR3 extends over 14 amino acids. This CDR3 reads CASSFNSDQETQYF. The CDR3 DNA follows: TGTGCCAGCAGCTTTAACAGTGATCAAGAGACCCAGTACTTC.

The rearrangement uses TRBV3-1 (or the pseudogene TRBV3-2) and TRBJ1-1; D may be TRBD1 (6 bases). This CDR3 spans 13 amino acids. The V gene lost 4 bases and the J gene lost 4 bases, with 10 bases spanning the gap. Germline CDR1 reads LGHDT; CDR2 reads YNNKEL (reference sequence). Here the CDR3 DNA reads TGTGCCAGCAGCCCAGGGGAGGGCACTGAAGCTTTCTTT. It codes for CASSPGEGTEAFF.

J is TRBJ1-2 and V is TRBV7-8, with TRBD1 identical over 10 bases. J was trimmed by 8 bases and V by 5 bases; bases with no gene match: 5. CDR3 size: 13 residues. Germline V CDR1 and CDR2: SGHVS, FQNEAQ. The CDR3 reads CASSKGTGDGYTF. For the CDR3, the DNA is TGTGCCAGCAGCAAGGGGACAGGGGACGGCTACACCTTC.

The J gene is TRBJ2-2, the V gene TRBV27; no definite D call. Per germline, CDR1 MNHEY and CDR2 SMNVEV (reference sequence). The CDR3 contains 15 residues. The V gene lost 6 bases and the J gene lost 1 base, with 12 bases spanning the gap. The CDR3 region has the DNA TGTGCCAGCAGCCCACTACGGCTGAACACCGGGGAGCTGTTTTTT. It translates to CASSPLRLNTGELFF.

V usage is TRBV28 and J usage is TRBJ1-5; weak D call: TRBD1 (5 bases). This CDR3 region has 16 residues. Germline CDR1 reads MDHEN; CDR2 reads SYDVKM. Trimming removed 6 bases from V and 1 base from J, with 16 bases in between. CDR3 loop: CASSRTTKWSNQPQHF. For the CDR3, the DNA is TGTGCCAGCAGCCGGACAACAAAATGGAGCAATCAGCCCCAGCATTTT.

V and J are TRBV2 and TRBJ2-2; a possible D gene is TRBD1 (5 bases). The CDR3 loop spans 13 amino acids. CDR1 is SNHLY, CDR2 FYNNEI, per germline. Trimming took off 7 bases at V and 6 bases at J, with 12 bases between the two ends. The CDR3 loop reads CASIPDTSGELFF. The CDR3 DNA follows: TGTGCCAGCATCCCGGACACGTCCGGGGAGCTGTTTTTT.

The chain combines TRBV7-9 with TRBJ2-7; 10 bases map to TRBD1. Per germline, CDR1 SEHNR and CDR2 FQNEAQ (reference sequence). V gave up 5 bases and J gave up 3 bases; unmatched junction bases: 4. The CDR3 length is 14 residues. The CDR3 protein is CASSGTGAGYEQYF. The CDR3 nucleotides are TGTGCCAGCAGCGGGACAGGGGCCGGCTACGAGCAGTACTTC.

The sample holds a few counts of this clone. The V gene is TRBV29-1, the J gene TRBJ1-1; D is perhaps TRBD1 (6 bases). Trimming pared 7 bases from V and 4 bases from J, leaving 16 bases between. CDR3 length: 13 amino acids. CDR1 and CDR2 from the germline V gene are SQVTM and ANQGSEA. CDR3 residues: CSASDTRGTEAFF. The DNA of the CDR3 is TGCAGCGCCTCGGACACCAGGGGCACTGAAGCTTTCTTT.

This chain links TRBV9 with TRBJ2-5, with 7 bases identical to TRBD2. Germline V gives CDR1 SGDLS, CDR2 YYNGEE. The junction had 6 bases not matched to a gene; V was cut back by 3 bases and J by 1 base. The CDR3 is 15 residues long. CDR3 residues: CASSAGDYTQETQYF. In nucleotides, the CDR3 is TGTGCCAGCAGCGCCGGGGACTACACCCAAGAGACCCAGTACTTC.

The rearrangement uses TRBV2 and TRBJ1-5; 11 bases align to TRBD1. This CDR3 is built from 14 residues. The V gene end was trimmed by 7 bases and the J gene end by 5 bases; junction bases not matched to a gene: 4. CDR1 and CDR2 from the germline V gene are SNHLY and FYNNEI. The chain's CDR3 is CASTPGQGDQPQHF. CDR3 coding DNA: TGTGCCAGCACCCCGGGACAGGGGGATCAGCCCCAGCATTTT. Using reference TRBV2 and TRBJ1-5 for the parts outside the CDR3, the full variable domain is EPEVTQTPSHQVTQMGQEVILRCVPISNHLYFYWYRQILGQKVEFLVSFYNNEISEKSEIFDDQFSVERPDGSNFTLKIRSTKLEDSAMYFCASTPGQGDQPQHFGDGTRLSIL.

The chain links TRBV7-8 to TRBJ1-3, with 8 bases identical to TRBD1. The CDR3 contains 15 residues. Germline lookup yields CDR1 SGHVS and CDR2 FQNEAQ. With V trimmed by 0 bases and J by 4 bases, 2 bases remained unmatched. CDR3 coding DNA: TGTGCCAGCAGCTTAGCGAGACAGGGGGGAAACACCATATATTTT. Protein: CASSLARQGGNTIYF.

CDR3 DNA: TGTGCCAGCAGTGAAGTTAGCGGGGGCCACAATGAGCAGTTCTTC. It translates to CASSEVSGGHNEQFF. The chain is built from TRBV2 and TRBJ2-1; TRBD2 agrees at 9 bases. The CDR3 is 15 residues long. Germline V gene lookup returns CDR1 SNHLY and CDR2 FYNNEI. V lost 1 base, J lost 5 bases, and 3 bases stayed unmatched.

This CDR3 reads CASSFGGDYEQYF. CDR3 DNA: TGTGCCAGCAGTTTTGGCGGGGACTACGAGCAGTACTTC. The gene calls are TRBV28 and TRBJ2-7, with TRBD2 as a possible D gene (6 bases). The V and J ends lost 3 bases and 3 bases respectively, with 9 bases between them. Germline CDR1 and CDR2: MDHEN and SYDVKM. There are 13 residues in the CDR3.

The genes are TRBV20-1 and TRBJ2-7, with D possibly being TRBD1 (5 bases). Germline assignment: CDR1 DFQATT and CDR2 SNEGSKA (reference sequence). V gave up 8 bases and J gave up 4 bases, with 12 bases separating them. The CDR3 is 11 amino acids. The CDR3 DNA reads as TGCAGTACCGGACATTTATACGAGCAGTACTTC. This gives the protein CSTGHLYEQYF.

V usage is TRBV28 and J usage is TRBJ1-1; tentatively, D is TRBD1 (5 bases). V dropped 5 bases and J dropped 0 bases, with 10 bases sitting between them. Germline V gene lookup returns CDR1 MDHEN and CDR2 SYDVKM. The CDR3 is 14 amino acids. CDR3 coding DNA: TGTGCCAGCAGTCGTGGGGGGGTGAACACTGAAGCTTTCTTT. The encoded protein is CASSRGGVNTEAFF.

Note on this clone: The same CDR3 is also encoded by other DNA sequences in this sample. The chain has TRBV5-1 and TRBJ2-1; D is perhaps TRBD2 (6 bases). The V gene lost 0 bases and the J gene lost 1 base, with 8 bases spanning the gap. Germline CDR1 SGHRS, CDR2 YFSETQ. This CDR3 comprises 15 residues. CDR3 in amino acids: CASSLAGESYNEQFF. CDR3 coding DNA: TGCGCCAGCAGCTTGGCGGGGGAATCCTACAATGAGCAGTTCTTC.

The rearrangement joins TRBV11-2 to TRBJ2-5, with 8 nucleotides matching TRBD2. The CDR3 length is 14 residues. Looked up from germline, CDR1 is SGHAT and CDR2 is FQNNGV. Trimming cost V 3 bases and J 10 bases; bases outside gene matches: 10. The chain's CDR3 is CASSLSRGGRLQYF. CDR3 DNA sequence: TGTGCCAGCAGCTTGTCCCGGGGGGGGAGACTCCAGTACTTC. The entire variable domain, with the rest obtained from reference TRBV11-2 and TRBJ2-5, is as follows: EAGVAQSPRYKIIEKRQSVAFWCNPISGHATLYWYQQILGQGPKLLIQFQNNGVVDDSQLPKDRFSAERLKGVDSTLKIQPAKLEDSAVYLCASSLSRGGRLQYFGPGTRLLVL.

V is TRBV19 and J is TRBJ1-5; D gene uncertain. The V end was cut by 1 base, the J end by 0 bases, with 7 bases between. This CDR3 is 15 amino acids long. Germline CDR1 LNHDA, CDR2 SQIVND (reference sequence). The CDR3 DNA reads TGTGCCAGTAGTATAGGGGCTACTAGCAATCAGCCCCAGCATTTT. This translates into CASSIGATSNQPQHF.

This sequence joins TRBV19 and TRBJ1-5, with 10 bases aligning to TRBD1. The germline CDR1 and CDR2 sequences are LNHDA and SQIVND (reference sequence). V lost 7 bases and J lost 3; bases outside the gene matches: 6. This CDR3 contains 15 residues. Here the CDR3 DNA reads TGTGCCAGTACTAAGGGACAGGGGACCAATCAGCCCCAGCATTTT. Translating gives CASTKGQGTNQPQHF.

J is TRBJ1-6 and V is TRBV27; no definite D call. V lost 3 bases, J lost 4 bases, and 7 bases lay in between. The length of the CDR3 is 14 residues. Looked up from germline, CDR1 is MNHEY and CDR2 is SMNVEV (reference sequence). In nucleotides, the CDR3 is TGTGCCAGCAGTTTTAGCGGTTATAATTCACCCCTCCACTTT. Translation gives CASSFSGYNSPLHF.

V usage is TRBV27 and J usage is TRBJ2-1, with 8 bases fitting TRBD2. CDR3 length: 16 residues. J gave up 1 base and V 5 bases, and 7 bases lay outside the gene matches. CDR1 MNHEY and CDR2 SMNVEV come from the germline V gene (reference sequence). The CDR3, as DNA: TGTGCCAGCAGTAGCGGGGGACCCCTTTCCTACAATGAGCAGTTCTTC. The encoded protein is CASSSGGPLSYNEQFF.

This clone was picked up one time. This chain uses TRBV11-2 with TRBJ2-1, with 10 bases aligning to TRBD2. Germline V gene sequence: CDR1 SGHAT, CDR2 FQNNGV. Trimming cost V 8 bases and J 1 base; bases outside gene matches: 11. The CDR3 is made up of 17 amino acids. CDR3 loop: CASSSSGGPASYNEQFF. The CDR3 coding sequence is TGTGCCAGCTCCTCTAGCGGGGGACCCGCTTCCTACAATGAGCAGTTCTTC.

The rearrangement links TRBV11-2 to TRBJ2-7; 7 bases line up with TRBD1. The CDR3 is 15 amino acids. Unmatched junction bases numbered 11, after V lost 4 bases and J lost 5 bases. In germline, CDR1 is SGHAT, CDR2 FQNNGV. CDR3 in DNA: TGTGCCAGCAGCTCAACACAGGGGTCTCGCCACGAGCAGTACTTC. This codes for CASSSTQGSRHEQYF. The variable domain in full, with the rest retrieved from reference TRBV11-2 and TRBJ2-7, is EAGVAQSPRYKIIEKRQSVAFWCNPISGHATLYWYQQILGQGPKLLIQFQNNGVVDDSQLPKDRFSAERLKGVDSTLKIQPAKLEDSAVYLCASSSTQGSRHEQYFGPGTRLTVT.

The chain employs TRBV5-1 and TRBJ2-1, with 9 bases matching TRBD2. The length of the CDR3 is 17 residues. V trimming: 4 bases; J trimming: 0 bases; junction bases outside the gene matches: 8. The germline CDR1 and CDR2 sequences are SGHRS and YFSETQ. The CDR3 region is CASSPIAGAASYNEQFF. CDR3 sequence (DNA): TGCGCCAGCAGCCCTATAGCGGGGGCCGCCTCCTACAATGAGCAGTTCTTC. Drawing the rest from reference TRBV5-1 and TRBJ2-1, the complete variable domain is KAGVTQTPRYLIKTRGQQVTLSCSPISGHRSVSWYQQTPGQGLQFLFEYFSETQRNKGNFPGRFSGRQFSNSRSEMNVSTLELGDSALYLCASSPIAGAASYNEQFFGPGTRLTVL.

This sequence joins TRBV7-9 and TRBJ2-7; 8 bases align to TRBD1. CDR1 is SEHNR and CDR2 is FQNEAQ in the germline V gene (reference sequence). J lost 2 bases, V lost 4 bases, and 7 bases had no gene match. CDR3 size: 15 residues. The CDR3 DNA is TGTGCCAGCAGCTCCCCCGGGACAGGAACCTACGAGCAGTACTTC. The encoded protein is CASSSPGTGTYEQYF.

This chain uses TRBV28 with TRBJ1-6; 7 nucleotides align to TRBD1. Germline CDR1 and CDR2: MDHEN and SYDVKM. The V and J ends lost 5 bases and 10 bases, in that order; junction bases with no gene match: 8. The CDR3 runs 14 residues. The CDR3, as DNA: TGTGCCAGCAGTCCAAACCACAGGGGATCACCCCTCCACTTT. It encodes CASSPNHRGSPLHF.

This clone was counted a few times. The chain recombines TRBV4-2 with TRBJ2-7; the D gene is possibly TRBD1 (5 bases). The CDR3 spans 14 residues. In germline, CDR1 is LGHNA, CDR2 YNFKEQ. Trimming stripped 6 bases from V and 0 bases from J, with 12 bases between. CDR3 DNA sequence: TGTGCCAGCAGGATTCAAGACAGCTCCTACGAGCAGTACTTC. Encoded protein: CASRIQDSSYEQYF.

This chain links TRBV21-1 with TRBJ1-1. TRBV21-1 is a documented pseudogene. CDR3 length equals 16 residues. In DNA, the CDR3 is TGTGCCAGCAGCAAAAGTCCCGGGACTGGGAACACTGAAGCTTTCTTT. Its translation is CASSKSPGTGNTEAFF.

This clone was detected only once. J is TRBJ2-1 and V is TRBV18; 13 bases line up with TRBD2. This CDR3 has 17 residues. Germline V gene sequence: CDR1 KGHSH, CDR2 LQKENI. The V gene end was trimmed by 2 bases and the J gene end by 3 bases; junction bases not matched to a gene: 4. The CDR3 sequence: CASSPRTSGGVYNEQFF. The CDR3 bases are TGTGCCAGCTCACCAAGGACTAGCGGGGGCGTCTACAATGAGCAGTTCTTC.